This TCR beta chain was observed in a study of blood T cell repertoires in COVID-19. CDR1 KGHSH and CDR2 LQKENI come from the germline V gene. The trim removed 9 bases at V and 6 bases at J, leaving 11 bases unmatched. The CDR3 has 15 residues. In the original analysis: Reference gene primer amplification yielded estimated nucleated cell counts. TCRdb keeps only in-frame clones here, not all; method: immunoSEQ multiplex PCR. Clone size and V and J calls were adopted from that table, with D and trimming inferred from the DNA. This table holds about 69,000 clones, 60% to 80% found once. This TCR was recovered from a human donor in a cohort sampled during active COVID-19. The chain uses TRBV18 and TRBJ2-1; 10 bases fit TRBD2. The sequenced sample was peripheral blood. CDR3 sequence: CASGTLAGVSNEQFF. CDR3 DNA: TGTGCCAGTGGAACTCTAGCGGGAGTTTCCAATGAGCAGTTCTTC.